The present T cell receptor (beta chain) was sequenced within a study of monozygotic twins with inflammatory bowel disease. TCRdb re-called the 5' RACE reads and shows each CDR3 protein once, DNA omitted. The sample has approximately 200,000 distinct CDR3 sequences. Blood was drawn once per donor, and each sample measured 2.5 to 3 ml. This CDR3 has 16 residues. CDR1 and CDR2 from the germline V gene are DFQATT and SNEGSKA (reference sequence). The specimen sequenced was blood. The chain couples TRBV20-1 to TRBJ2-7; TCRdb gives TRBD1 as the D gene, but with no DNA this cannot be confirmed. The clonotype comes from a human donor with ulcerative colitis or Crohn's disease, or a healthy co-twin of an affected twin (not recorded which). The CDR3: CSVLRDRGPQSHEQYF.